The text below deals with one T cell receptor (beta chain). PCR was performed using 60 Vbeta and 13 Jbeta primers. The table came from immunoSEQ multiplex PCR; TCRdb's copy has only in-frame clones and leaves some out. The table includes 150,000 to 200,000 clones, about 78% detected once. The data belong to a study of cytomegalovirus exposure and HLA in healthy donors. The CDR3 is made up of 12 amino acids. V was clipped by 1 base and J by 7 bases, with 8 bases between them. Germline CDR1 is SGHDT and CDR2 is YYEEEE. The sequenced material came from PBMCs. The genes are TRBV5-6 and TRBJ1-2; D is ambiguous. The TCR originated in a man aged 55-75 years in good health and CMV-seronegative. Written as DNA, the CDR3 is TGTGCCAGCAGCTTGCTTCCAGGTGGCTACACCTTC. Translated: CASSLLPGGYTF.